One sample yielded the 10 T cell receptor beta chains listed below, sequenced in a study of T cell responses to AZD1222 COVID-19 vaccine. Method: immunoSEQ multiplex PCR; TCRdb's copy keeps in-frame clones and lacks some. The sample holds about 130,000 clones, around 90% seen once. This specimen consisted of peripheral blood, obtained on day 0 of MenACWY control vaccination. The receptors shown here come from an adult in good health.

The gene calls are TRBV27 and TRBJ2-2; 8 nucleotides match TRBD1. This CDR3 contains 16 residues. Unmatched junction bases numbered 5, after V lost 2 bases and J lost 3 bases. Germline values: CDR1 MNHEY, CDR2 SMNVEV (reference sequence). This CDR3 reads CASSLGYRGYTGELFF. CDR3 sequence (DNA): TGTGCCAGCAGTTTAGGTTACAGGGGGTACACCGGGGAGCTGTTTTTT.

This clone has only one observation. V gene TRBV21-1 combines with J gene TRBJ1-1; the table's D call, TRBD1, was not checked against the DNA. TRBV21-1 corresponds to a pseudogene. This CDR3 region has 17 residues. The DNA for the CDR3 is TGTGCCAGCAGGGATACAGGGAGAAGCGCTATGAACACTGAAGCTTTCTTT. Translated, it gives CASRDTGRSAMNTEAFF.

The chain couples TRBV6-2 or TRBV6-3 to TRBJ1-2; D unclear. V lost 0 bases, J lost 3 bases, and 8 bases lay in between. Germline V gene data show CDR1 as MNHEY and CDR2 as SVGEGT. CDR3 size: 14 residues. In nucleotides, the CDR3 is TGTGCCAGCAGTTACTCAGGGCGGCACTATGGCTACACCTTC. Protein sequence: CASSYSGRHYGYTF.

The chain is built from TRBV4-2 and TRBJ2-7, with D maybe TRBD1 (5 bases). This CDR3 is 14 amino acids long. CDR1 is LGHNA and CDR2 is YNFKEQ in the germline V gene. Trimming shortened V by 3 bases and J by 0 bases, and 9 bases separated the two germline ends. CDR3 protein: CASSQWQGSYEQYV. The DNA of the CDR3 is TGTGCCAGCAGCCAGTGGCAGGGCTCCTACGAGCAGTACGTC.

The V call is TRBV12-3 or TRBV12-4, the J call TRBJ1-2, with unresolved D. The V and J ends lost 5 bases and 4 bases respectively, with 11 bases between them. The CDR3 loop spans 13 amino acids. The CDR3 spells CASSHMRVYGYTF. CDR3 nucleotide sequence: TGTGCCAGCAGTCATATGCGAGTCTATGGCTACACCTTC.

V and J are TRBV5-1 and TRBJ2-5; maybe TRBD1 (5 bases). This CDR3 spans 16 amino acids. Germline V CDR1 and CDR2: SGHRS, YFSETQ. Trimming cost V 0 bases and J 5 bases, with 17 bases left between them. The CDR3 reads CASSLEGRVLGETQYF. DNA of the CDR3: TGCGCCAGCAGCTTGGAAGGCAGGGTTTTAGGTGAGACCCAGTACTTC.

The CDR3 nucleotides are TGTGCCACCAGGGGGACAGGGCAGGGGAATCAGCCCCAGCATTTT. This translates into CATRGTGQGNQPQHF. This rearrangement joins TRBV24-1 to TRBJ1-5, with TRBD1 matching over 9 bases. V trimming: 7 bases; J trimming: 4 bases; junction bases outside the gene matches: 7. Germline CDR1 reads KGHDR; CDR2 reads SFDVKD. The CDR3 consists of 15 residues.

As for this clone: Relative to the germline gene, one junction end is altered; a read error may explain this. The J gene is TRBJ2-1, the V gene TRBV7-6, with 7 bases identical to TRBD2. The length of the CDR3 is 15 residues. The germline gives CDR1 SGHVS, CDR2 FNYEAQ. Here the CDR3 reads CASSIAGSSYNEQFF. The CDR3 DNA reads as TGTGCCAGCAGCATAGCGGGTAGCTCCTACAATGAGCAGTTCTTC.

This clone appeared once. V and J are TRBV4-1 and TRBJ1-3, with 7 bases that match TRBD1. Germline V CDR1 and CDR2: MGHRA, YSYEKL. V lost 5 bases to trimming and J lost 2 bases; unmatched junction nucleotides: 3. The CDR3 sequence is 14 residues long. The CDR3 coding sequence is TGCGCCAGCAGCGCAGGGGGTACTGGAAACACCATATATTTT. Its translation is CASSAGGTGNTIYF.

A remark on this clone: Germline and junction disagree at one end, which may indicate a read error. The sample has other DNA sequences that encode this CDR3 too. The V gene is TRBV15, the J gene TRBJ1-4, with TRBD1 identical over 7 bases. The CDR3 sequence is 16 residues long. Germline CDR1 is LNHNV and CDR2 is YYDKDF (reference sequence). In DNA, the CDR3 is TGCGCCACCAGCAGGGAGACAGGGCCAACTAATGAAAAACTGTTTTTT. Translation gives CATSRETGPTNEKLFF.